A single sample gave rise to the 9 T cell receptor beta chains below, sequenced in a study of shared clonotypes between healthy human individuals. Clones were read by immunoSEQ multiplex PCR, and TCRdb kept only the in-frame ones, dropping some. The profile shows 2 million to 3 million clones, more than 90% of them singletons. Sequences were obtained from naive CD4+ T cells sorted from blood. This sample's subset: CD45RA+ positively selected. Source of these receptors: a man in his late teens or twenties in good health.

CDR3: CASSKSGGRTDGTDTQYF. CDR3 nucleotides: TGTGCCAGTAGTAAGAGCGGAGGCCGAACGGATGGCACAGATACGCAGTATTTT. The chain carries TRBV19 and TRBJ2-3, with D perhaps matching TRBD2 (5 bases). The CDR3 is 18 amino acids. Between the trimmed V and J ends, which lost 4 bases and 1 base, there was a span of 21 bases. Germline V lookup: CDR1 LNHDA, CDR2 SQIVND (reference sequence).

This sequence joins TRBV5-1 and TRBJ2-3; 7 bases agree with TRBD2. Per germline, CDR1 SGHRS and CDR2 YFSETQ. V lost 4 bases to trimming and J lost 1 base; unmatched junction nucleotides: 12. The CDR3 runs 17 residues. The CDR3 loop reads CASSLRVGAGGTDTQYF. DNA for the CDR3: TGCGCCAGCAGCCTCCGGGTCGGGGCGGGGGGCACAGATACGCAGTATTTT.

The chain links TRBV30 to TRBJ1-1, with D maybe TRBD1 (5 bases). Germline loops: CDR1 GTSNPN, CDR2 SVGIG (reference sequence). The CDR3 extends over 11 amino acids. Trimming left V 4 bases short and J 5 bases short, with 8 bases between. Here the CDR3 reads CAWTEGTEAFF. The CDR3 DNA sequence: TGTGCCTGGACCGAGGGGACTGAAGCTTTCTTT. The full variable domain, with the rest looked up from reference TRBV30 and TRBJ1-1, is SQTIHQWPATLVQPVGSPLSLECTVEGTSNPNLYWYRQAAGRGLQLLFYSVGIGQISSEVPQNLSASRPQDRQFILSSKKLLLSDSGFYLCAWTEGTEAFFGQGTRLTVV.

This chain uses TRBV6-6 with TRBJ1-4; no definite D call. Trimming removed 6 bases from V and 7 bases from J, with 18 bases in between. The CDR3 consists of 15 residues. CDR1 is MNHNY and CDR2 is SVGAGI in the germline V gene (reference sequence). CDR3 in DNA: TGTGCCAGCAGACCCGGACCCCCGTCTACTGAAAAACTGTTTTTT. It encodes CASRPGPPSTEKLFF.

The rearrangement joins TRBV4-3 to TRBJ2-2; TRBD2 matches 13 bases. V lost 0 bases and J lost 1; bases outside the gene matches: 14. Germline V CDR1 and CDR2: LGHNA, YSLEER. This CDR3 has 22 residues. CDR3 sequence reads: CASSQELRAGLAGVRNTGELFF. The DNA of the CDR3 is TGCGCCAGCAGCCAAGAGTTAAGGGCCGGACTAGCGGGAGTCCGGAACACCGGGGAGCTGTTTTTT.

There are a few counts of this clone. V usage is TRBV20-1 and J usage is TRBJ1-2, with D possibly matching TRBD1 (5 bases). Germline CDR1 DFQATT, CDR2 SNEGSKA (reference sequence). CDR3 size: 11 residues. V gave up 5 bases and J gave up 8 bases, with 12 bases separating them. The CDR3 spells CSAWDRWGYTF. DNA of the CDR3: TGCAGTGCTTGGGACCGATGGGGCTACACCTTC.

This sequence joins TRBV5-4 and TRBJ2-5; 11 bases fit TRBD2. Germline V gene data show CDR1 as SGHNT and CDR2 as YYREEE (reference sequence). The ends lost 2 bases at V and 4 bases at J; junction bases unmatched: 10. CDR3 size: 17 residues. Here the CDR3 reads CASSFLLVAGGPETQYF. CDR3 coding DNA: TGTGCCAGCAGCTTCTTGCTTGTAGCGGGGGGGCCAGAGACCCAGTACTTC.

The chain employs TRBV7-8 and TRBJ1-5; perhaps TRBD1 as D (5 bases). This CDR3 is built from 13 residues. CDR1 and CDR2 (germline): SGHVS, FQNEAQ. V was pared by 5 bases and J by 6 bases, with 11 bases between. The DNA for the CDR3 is TGTGCCAGCAGCCTAGGGACTGCTCAGCCCCAGCATTTT. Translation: CASSLGTAQPQHF.

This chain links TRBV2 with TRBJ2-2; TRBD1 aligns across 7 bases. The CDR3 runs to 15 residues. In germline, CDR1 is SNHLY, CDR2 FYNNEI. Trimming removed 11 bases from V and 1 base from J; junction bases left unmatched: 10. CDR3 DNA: TGTGCCGGCGCCTCTAGGACAGGGAACACCGGGGAGCTGTTTTTT. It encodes CAGASRTGNTGELFF.